This section outlines one TCR beta chain sequence together with its context. The antigen it binds to is not known. Qualities for individual bases were not recorded, and no much larger clone is one base off. The data were obtained in a study of T cell repertoires in cytomegalovirus infection (dated 2019 in TCRdb). Regarding the complete study: Peptide stimulations targeted recently identified HLA-C-restricted CMV epitopes, whose presentation resists viral immunomodulation, together with well-studied HLA-B-restricted epitopes. The HLA type of each donor mattered for the analysis, because public TCR beta signatures pointed to carriage of CMV infection along with the matching HLA type. Broad study findings and their caveats: In the ex vivo response, HLA-C-restricted CMV-specific TCR beta clonotypes were dominant, and in two of eight donors the single most frequent clonotype came from this HLA-C-restricted group. In both this cohort and an independent roughly 360-donor cohort, the cumulative frequency of public TCR beta family members distinguished carriers of CMV infection plus the relevant HLA type.

Germline trimming amounts to 1 base on V and 4 bases on J, with 9 as the count of junction bases outside the gene matches. CDR1 and CDR2 are drawn from the germline V gene: LGHNA, YSLEER. CDR3 length: 16 amino acids, cysteine to phenylalanine. Only the CDR3 portion is preserved as DNA: 48 bases, with reading frame beginning at the first base. TCRdb lists the instrument as Illumina HiSeq 1500. TCRdb passed the public sequencing reads through fastp at Q25 and MiXCR, retaining productive beta sequences. CDR3 protein sequences are deduplicated, and each keeps its most common genes and DNA. This sample lists about 890,000 distinct CDR3 sequences; roughly a third were detected once. The top ten hold about an eighth of the sample. The treatment or condition label here, explained by the study, means: in vitro stimulation with specific CMV peptide epitopes to enrich CMV-specific T cells.

The clonotype originates from a human donor in good health (CMV status not recorded). Some clones in this sample may be carry-over from other donors' samples. The chain links TRBV4-3 with TRBJ1-2; 7 nucleotides in the junction match TRBD1. Sample: cultured CD8+ T cells from PBMCs, taken from culture after CMV antigen stimulation. The encoded CDR3 is CASSQVVTGSLYGYTF. In nucleotides, the sequence is TGCGCCAGCAGCCAAGTAGTGACAGGGTCTCTCTATGGCTACACCTTC.